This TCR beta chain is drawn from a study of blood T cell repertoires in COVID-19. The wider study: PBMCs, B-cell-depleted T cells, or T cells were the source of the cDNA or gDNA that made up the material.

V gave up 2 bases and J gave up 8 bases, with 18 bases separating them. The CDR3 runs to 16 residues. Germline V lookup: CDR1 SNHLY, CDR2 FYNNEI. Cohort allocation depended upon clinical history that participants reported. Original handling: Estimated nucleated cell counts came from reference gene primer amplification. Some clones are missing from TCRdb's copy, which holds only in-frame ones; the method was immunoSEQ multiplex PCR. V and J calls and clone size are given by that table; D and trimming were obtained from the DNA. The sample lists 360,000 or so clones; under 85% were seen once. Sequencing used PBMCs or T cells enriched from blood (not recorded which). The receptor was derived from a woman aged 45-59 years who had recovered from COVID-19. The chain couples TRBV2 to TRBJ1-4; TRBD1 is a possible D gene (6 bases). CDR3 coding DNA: TGTGCCAGCAGTGAATACAGGGCGGATATGGGCGAAAAACTGTTTTTT. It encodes CASSEYRADMGEKLFF.